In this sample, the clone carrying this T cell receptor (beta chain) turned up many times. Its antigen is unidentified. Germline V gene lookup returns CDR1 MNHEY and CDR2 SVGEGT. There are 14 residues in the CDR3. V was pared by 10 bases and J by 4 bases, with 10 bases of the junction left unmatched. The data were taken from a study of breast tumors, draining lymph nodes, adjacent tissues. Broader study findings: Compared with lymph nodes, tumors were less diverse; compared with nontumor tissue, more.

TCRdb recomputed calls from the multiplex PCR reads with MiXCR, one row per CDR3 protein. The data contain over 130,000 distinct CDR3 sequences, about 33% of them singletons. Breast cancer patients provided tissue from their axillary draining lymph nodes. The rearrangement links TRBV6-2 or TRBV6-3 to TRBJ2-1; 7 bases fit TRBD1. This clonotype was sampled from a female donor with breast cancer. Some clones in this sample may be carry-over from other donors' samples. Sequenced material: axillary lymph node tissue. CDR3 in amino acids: CAKVGAGGYNEQFF. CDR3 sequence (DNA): TGTGCCAAAGTGGGGGCAGGGGGATACAATGAGCAGTTCTTC.